The following is a T cell receptor (beta chain) sequence with its context. The CDR3 is 13 amino acids. Germline-derived CDR1 and CDR2 are SGHAT and FQDESV (reference sequence). V shed 4 bases and J shed 2 bases, with 8 bases lying between them. The data were produced by immunoSEQ multiplex PCR, yet TCRdb's version contains in-frame clones alone and is incomplete. The sample yields around 60,000 clones, 80% seen once. This sample is part of a study of blood T cell repertoires in COVID-19. The V gene is TRBV11-1, the J gene TRBJ1-2; no firm D call. The clonotype was recovered from a young man with COVID-19, enrolled during active disease. The sequenced material came from peripheral blood. The CDR3 DNA reads TGTGCCAGCAGCTCAGGCCTCAACTATGGCTACACCTTC. Protein product: CASSSGLNYGYTF.